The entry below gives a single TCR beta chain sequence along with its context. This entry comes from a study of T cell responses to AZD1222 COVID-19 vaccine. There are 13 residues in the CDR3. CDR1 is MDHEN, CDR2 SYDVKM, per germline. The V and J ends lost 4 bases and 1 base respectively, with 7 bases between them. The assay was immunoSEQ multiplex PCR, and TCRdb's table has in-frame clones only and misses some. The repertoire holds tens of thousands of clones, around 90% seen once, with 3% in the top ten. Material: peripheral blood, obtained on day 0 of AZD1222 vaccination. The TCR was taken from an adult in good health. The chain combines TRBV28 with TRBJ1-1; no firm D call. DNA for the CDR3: TGTGCCAGCAGTTGGCAGAGGAACACTGAAGCTTTCTTT. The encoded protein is CASSWQRNTEAFF. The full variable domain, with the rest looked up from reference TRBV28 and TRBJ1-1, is DVKVTQSSRYLVKRTGEKVFLECVQDMDHENMFWYRQDPGLGLRLIYFSYDVKMKEKGDIPEGYSVSREKKERFSLILESASTNQTSMYLCASSWQRNTEAFFGQGTRLTVV.